The sample holds many counts of the clone carrying this T cell receptor beta chain. Its antigen is unidentified. These data originate in a study of blood T cells in healthy people across ages. Study results and limitations: Naive T cell percentage showed a strong correlation with the diversity of TCR beta.

A J-beta primer mix and a sample-barcoded 5' primer were used in a second PCR of roughly 7 to 12 cycles. TCRdb reanalysed the 5' RACE reads using MiXCR and keeps one entry per CDR3 protein. This sample carries about 570,000 distinct CDR3 sequences, 25% to 30% of them seen once, and the ten largest clones take less than 20%. Sequencing was performed on blood. The source is a woman in her 70s in good health.

CDR3 region: CASRRGHLNTEAFF. In DNA, the CDR3 is TGTGCCAGCAGACGGGGACATCTGAACACTGAAGCTTTCTTT. The chain uses TRBV6-6 and TRBJ1-1, with D perhaps TRBD1 (6 bases). This CDR3 has 14 amino acids. V was cut by 6 bases and J by 0 bases, with 11 bases left in between. The V gene's germline CDR1 is MNHNY and CDR2 SVGAGI (reference sequence).